This T cell receptor beta chain was sequenced during a study of blood T cell repertoires in COVID-19. Authors' methods: It was from reference gene primer amplification that nucleated cell counts were estimated. Clones were read by immunoSEQ multiplex PCR, and TCRdb kept only the in-frame ones, dropping some. V, J and clone size are taken as reported in that table, and D and trimming were inferred from the DNA itself. The sample comprises roughly 230,000 clones, roughly 80% of which are singletons, and 5% to 7% rests with the top ten. The CDR3 totals 14 residues. Germline lookup yields CDR1 SGHTA and CDR2 FQGNSA. V lost 4 bases to trimming and J lost 5 bases, with 14 bases between them.

The specimen was peripheral blood. The source is an older woman with active or convalescent COVID-19. The rearrangement links TRBV7-2 to TRBJ2-5; possible D gene TRBD2, 6 bases. The CDR3 DNA is TGTGCCAGCAGCTACGGGAGTGGGGGGGAGACCCAGTACTTC. Translating it yields CASSYGSGGETQYF.